The 23 T cell receptor beta chains presented below share a single source sample, sequenced in a study of CD8 T cells in ankylosing spondylitis. TCRdb reanalysed the 5' RACE reads using MiXCR and keeps one entry per CDR3 protein. The table has some 220,000 distinct CDR3 sequences, 7% to 10% seen once. The sequenced sample was blood, either unsorted or a sorted T cell fraction (not recorded which). The origin of the receptors is a female donor with ankylosing spondylitis or in good health (not recorded which).

This clonotype was seen many times. The chain joins TRBV3-1 to TRBJ2-5; 11 bases map to TRBD2. The CDR3 sequence is 16 residues long. Germline assignment: CDR1 LGHDT and CDR2 YNNKEL (reference sequence). The J segment lost 2 bases and the V segment lost 1 base, leaving 3 bases of the junction unmatched. The CDR3 region has the DNA TGTGCCAGCAGCCAAGGGCTAGCGGGAGGACAAGAGACCCAGTACTTC. It encodes CASSQGLAGGQETQYF.

The table lists this clonotype with many counts. The rearrangement links TRBV20-1 to TRBJ2-1; 15 bases align to TRBD2. The CDR3 length is 16 residues. Germline V gene data show CDR1 as DFQATT and CDR2 as SNEGSKA (reference sequence). V lost 6 bases, J lost 8 bases, and 11 bases stayed unmatched. CDR3 loop: CSAFSPGLAGGDEQFF. For the CDR3, the DNA is TGCAGTGCCTTTTCCCCGGGACTAGCGGGAGGAGATGAGCAGTTCTTC.

This clonotype was recorded at least ten times. V and J are TRBV9 and TRBJ2-3, with 8 bases that match TRBD2. V trimming: 4 bases; J trimming: 3 bases; junction bases outside the gene matches: 10. Germline loops: CDR1 SGDLS, CDR2 YYNGEE. The CDR3 length is 16 residues. The CDR3 coding sequence is TGTGCCAGCAGCTCTCGCGGGAGGAGAGGAACAGATACGCAGTATTTT. Encoded protein: CASSSRGRRGTDTQYF.

Many counts were recorded for this clonotype. The V and J genes are TRBV29-1 and TRBJ1-5, with D possibly being TRBD1 (5 bases). Trimming took 4 bases from V and 3 from J, leaving 7 bases between them. The CDR3 extends over 12 amino acids. Germline CDR1 SQVTM, CDR2 ANQGSEA. The DNA of the CDR3 is TGCAGCGTTGGACAGTTCAATCAGCCCCAGCATTTT. Residues: CSVGQFNQPQHF.

On this clonotype itself: Because it lacks the conserved phenylalanine or tryptophan at the end, this CDR3 is likely a read error. The J gene is TRBJ2-1, the V gene TRBV7-2, with 11 positions matching TRBD2. The CDR3 has 15 amino acids. The trim removed 5 bases at V and 6 bases at J, leaving 6 bases unmatched. Per the germline V gene, CDR1 is SGHTA and CDR2 is FQGNSA. CDR3 in DNA: TGTGCCAGCAGCGTTAGCGGGAGGGCCTTCAATGAGCAGTTCTCC. The encoded protein is CASSVSGRAFNEQFS.

The CDR3 region has the DNA TGTGCCAGCAGCCTCGGACAGTTCCAAGAGACCCAGTACTTC. Its protein product is CASSLGQFQETQYF. The chain uses TRBV7-2 and TRBJ2-5; maybe TRBD1 (6 bases). This CDR3 has 14 residues. Between the trimmed V and J ends, which lost 5 bases and 1 base, there was a span of 11 bases. The germline CDR1 and CDR2 sequences are SGHTA and FQGNSA.

This clonotype has ten or more counts. The rearrangement joins TRBV5-1 to TRBJ2-7; D unclear. This CDR3 is 11 amino acids long. Germline-derived CDR1 and CDR2 are SGHRS and YFSETQ. The ends were cut back, 0 bases at V and 6 bases at J, with 4 bases in the middle. CDR3 amino acids: CASSLESEQYF. The DNA of the CDR3 is TGCGCCAGCAGCTTGGAGAGCGAGCAGTACTTC.

This clonotype has at least ten counts. The genes are TRBV20-1 and TRBJ1-5; no clear D gene. Trimming cost V 6 bases and J 0 bases, with 18 bases left between them. The CDR3 runs 16 residues. The germline V gene encodes CDR1 DFQATT and CDR2 SNEGSKA (reference sequence). The CDR3, as DNA: TGCAGTGCCCCAACAGACGACATGGGTAGCAATCAGCCCCAGCATTTT. Translation: CSAPTDDMGSNQPQHF.

In its sample, this clonotype was seen many times. The V gene is TRBV12-3 or TRBV12-4, the J gene TRBJ1-1, with TRBD1 matching 8 bases. The ends lost 4 bases at V and 0 bases at J; junction bases unmatched: 4. The CDR3 totals 15 residues. CDR3 bases: TGTGCCAGCAGTTCCCAGGGGGCCCTGAACACTGAAGCTTTCTTT. This gives the protein CASSSQGALNTEAFF.

This clonotype was counted at least ten times. The chain uses TRBV6-1 and TRBJ1-5; no definite D call. This CDR3 spans 13 amino acids. CDR1 is MNHNS, CDR2 SASEGT, per germline. Trimming removed 6 bases at V and 7 bases at J, with 13 bases between. The CDR3 loop is CASSGRGSQPQHF. The CDR3, as DNA: TGTGCCAGCAGCGGACGCGGATCCCAGCCCCAGCATTTT.

This clonotype was observed many times. This chain connects TRBV6-2 or TRBV6-3 to TRBJ2-3; D gene ambiguous. Germline V gene data show CDR1 as MNHEY and CDR2 as SVGEGT. V was clipped by 2 bases and J by 8 bases, with 5 bases between them. This CDR3 contains 11 residues. This CDR3 reads CASSYEITQYF. The CDR3 coding sequence is TGTGCCAGCAGTTACGAGATTACGCAGTATTTT.

This clonotype was observed at least ten times. V is TRBV20-1 and J is TRBJ2-5; D gene uncertain. CDR3 length: 15 amino acids. Trimming removed 6 bases at V and 2 bases at J, with 19 bases between. Per the germline V gene, CDR1 is DFQATT and CDR2 is SNEGSKA (reference sequence). CDR3 region: CSATESSSAQETQYF. In DNA, the CDR3 is TGCAGTGCGACGGAAAGCTCCAGCGCTCAAGAGACCCAGTACTTC.

This sequence joins TRBV7-2 and TRBJ1-2; D unclear. This CDR3 comprises 14 residues. V gave up 3 bases and J gave up 8 bases, with 16 bases separating them. Germline CDR1 reads SGHTA; CDR2 reads FQGNSA. CDR3 sequence (DNA): TGTGCCAGCAGCTTCCCGGTCGTCCCGGAGGGCTACACCTTC. As protein: CASSFPVVPEGYTF.

The gene calls are TRBV29-1 and TRBJ1-1, with D possibly matching TRBD1 (5 bases). Germline CDR1 and CDR2: SQVTM and ANQGSEA. The CDR3 has 14 residues. Trimming took off 5 bases at V and 4 bases at J, with 17 bases between the two ends. The CDR3 reads CSVLTGGLITEAFF. The DNA for the CDR3 is TGCAGCGTTTTGACCGGGGGACTGATCACTGAAGCTTTCTTT.

This clonotype was counted ten times or more. This sequence joins TRBV12-3 or TRBV12-4 and TRBJ2-5, with 8 bases fitting TRBD1. V shed 5 bases, J shed 5 bases, and the junction held 13 bases outside the gene matches. This CDR3 has 16 amino acids. CDR3 DNA sequence: TGTGCCAGCAGTACCGGGACAGGCCTGTCTCCGGAGACCCAGTACTTC. This encodes CASSTGTGLSPETQYF.

There are many counts of this clonotype. The J gene is TRBJ2-1, the V gene TRBV4-3; TRBD2 matches at 11 bases. Trimming removed 3 bases from V and 8 bases from J; junction bases left unmatched: 12. CDR1 is LGHNA, CDR2 YSLEER, per germline. This CDR3 is built from 17 residues. Here the CDR3 DNA reads TGCGCCAGCAGCCACTTAGCGGGAGGGCTTCTGAGGGATGAGCAGTTCTTC. Amino acid sequence: CASSHLAGGLLRDEQFF.

This clonotype was picked up many times. The genes are TRBV7-9 and TRBJ2-1, with D unresolved. The CDR3 is 13 amino acids. CDR1 is SEHNR and CDR2 is FQNEAQ in the germline V gene (reference sequence). The V end was cut by 1 base, the J end by 6 bases, with 7 bases between. Here the CDR3 reads CASSLGPFNEQFF. For the CDR3, the DNA is TGTGCCAGCAGCTTAGGGCCGTTCAATGAGCAGTTCTTC. The full variable domain, completed using reference TRBV7-9 and TRBJ2-1, is DTGVSQNPRHKITKRGQNVTFRCDPISEHNRLYWYRQTLGQGPEFLTYFQNEAQLEKSRLLSDRFSAERPKGSFSTLEIQRTEQGDSAMYLCASSLGPFNEQFFGPGTRLTVL.

This clonotype was counted at least ten times. This rearrangement joins TRBV14 to TRBJ2-2, with TRBD2 matching 9 bases. Germline V gene lookup returns CDR1 SGHDN and CDR2 FVKESK. CDR3 length: 16 residues. Unmatched junction bases numbered 10, after V lost 6 bases and J lost 5 bases. The CDR3 sequence is CASRSSSGMGTGELFF. The CDR3 DNA reads as TGTGCCAGCAGATCTTCTAGCGGGATGGGGACCGGGGAGCTGTTTTTT. Using reference TRBV14 and TRBJ2-2 for the parts outside the CDR3, the full variable domain is EAGVTQFPSHSVIEKGQTVTLRCDPISGHDNLYWYRRVMGKEIKFLLHFVKESKQDESGMPNNRFLAERTGGTYSTLKVQPAELEDSGVYFCASRSSSGMGTGELFFGEGSRLTVL.

Ten or more counts support this clonotype. This chain joins TRBV6-2 or TRBV6-3 and TRBJ2-1; D is unresolved. V was clipped by 5 bases and J by 10 bases, with 18 bases between them. The CDR3 loop spans 14 amino acids. CDR1 and CDR2 from the germline V gene are MNHEY and SVGEGT. This CDR3 is CASSPVPHSWEQFF. The CDR3, as DNA: TGTGCCAGCAGTCCCGTCCCGCACTCCTGGGAGCAGTTCTTC.

This clonotype was recorded at least ten times. This chain links TRBV29-1 with TRBJ1-2; TRBD1 is a possible D gene (6 bases). The CDR3 has 11 residues. V lost 5 bases to trimming and J lost 8 bases, with 12 bases between them. CDR1 is SQVTM, CDR2 ANQGSEA, per germline. CDR3 DNA: TGCAGCGTTTGGGGGGGCGAGGGCTACACCTTC. It codes for CSVWGGEGYTF.

This clonotype was picked up many times. The CDR3 bases are TGCGCCAGCAGCTCGACCTTCTACGAGCGGCAGTACTTC. Its protein product is CASSSTFYERQYF. The chain recombines TRBV5-1 with TRBJ2-7, with D unclear. With 3 bases removed from V and 9 bases from J, the gap between germline ends came to 16 bases. Germline V lookup: CDR1 SGHRS, CDR2 YFSETQ. The CDR3 totals 13 residues.

This clonotype showed up many times. This sequence joins TRBV23-1 and TRBJ2-1; 10 nucleotides align to TRBD2. TRBV23-1 is given ORF status, its function remaining uncertain. V was clipped by 8 bases and J by 1 base; unmatched bases: 17. The CDR3 runs to 19 residues. CDR3 DNA sequence: TGCGCCAGCTACACCTTCCTTTGGCCTAGCGGGAGTTCCTACAATGAGCAGTTCTTC. Translation gives CASYTFLWPSGSSYNEQFF.

This clonotype has a count of ten or more. The chain joins TRBV25-1 to TRBJ2-7; tentatively, D is TRBD2 (6 bases). Per germline, CDR1 MGHDK and CDR2 SYGVNS. Trimming left V 2 bases short and J 8 bases short, with 7 bases between. This CDR3 is 11 amino acids long. This chain's CDR3 is CASSEAGKQYF. CDR3 coding DNA: TGTGCCAGCAGTGAAGCGGGAAAGCAGTACTTC.